The 23 T cell receptor beta chains below were found in one sample sequenced in a study of cytomegalovirus exposure and HLA in healthy donors. Assay used: immunoSEQ multiplex PCR; TCRdb lists only in-frame clones, some missing. Here the sample spans approximately 160,000 clones, approximately 88% being singletons. Sequenced: PBMCs. The receptors were sampled from a man aged 25 to 40 in good health and CMV-seropositive.

V is TRBV5-1 and J is TRBJ2-2, with 13 bases aligning to TRBD2. Trimming cost V 4 bases and J 8 bases; bases outside gene matches: 11. Germline lookup yields CDR1 SGHRS and CDR2 YFSETQ. CDR3 length: 17 residues. The CDR3 DNA follows: TGCGCCAGCAGCGTACCGGGACTAGCGGGGCGAAAGGGGGAGCTGTTTTTT. This gives the protein CASSVPGLAGRKGELFF.

This chain links TRBV4-1 with TRBJ1-4, with D perhaps matching TRBD1 (5 bases). CDR1 MGHRA and CDR2 YSYEKL come from the germline V gene. V lost 4 bases, J lost 8 bases, and 8 bases lay in between. The CDR3 is 12 amino acids. The CDR3 sequence is CASSRSGEKLFF. The CDR3, as DNA: TGCGCCAGCAGCCGATCAGGGGAAAAACTGTTTTTT.

This clone was observed a handful of times. The chain carries TRBV5-6 and TRBJ1-2; D may be TRBD1 (6 bases). Between the trimmed V and J ends, which lost 2 bases and 0 bases, there was a span of 17 bases. CDR3 size: 17 residues. CDR1 and CDR2 (germline): SGHDT, YYEEEE. CDR3 region: CASSFGQGPEPNYGYTF. The CDR3 DNA is TGTGCCAGCAGCTTTGGGCAGGGGCCGGAACCTAACTATGGCTACACCTTC.

The rearrangement links TRBV29-1 to TRBJ1-1; maybe TRBD1 (5 bases). This CDR3 region has 11 residues. Germline CDR1 and CDR2: SQVTM and ANQGSEA. The ends were cut back, 8 bases at V and 5 bases at J, with 12 bases in the middle. The CDR3 nucleotides are TGCAGCCCGGACATGGGGACTGAAGCTTTCTTT. Protein product: CSPDMGTEAFF.

The chain couples TRBV5-1 to TRBJ2-1; D unclear. The CDR3 totals 15 residues. Germline V gives CDR1 SGHRS, CDR2 YFSETQ. V lost 4 bases and J 1 base, leaving 12 bases between the germline ends. The CDR3 spells CASSPYPESYNEQFF. DNA of the CDR3: TGCGCCAGCAGCCCCTATCCCGAATCCTACAATGAGCAGTTCTTC. Using reference TRBV5-1 and TRBJ2-1 for the parts outside the CDR3, the full variable domain is KAGVTQTPRYLIKTRGQQVTLSCSPISGHRSVSWYQQTPGQGLQFLFEYFSETQRNKGNFPGRFSGRQFSNSRSEMNVSTLELGDSALYLCASSPYPESYNEQFFGPGTRLTVL.

The chain carries TRBV6-5 and TRBJ1-4; no clear D gene. V lost 0 bases to trimming and J lost 0 bases, with 8 bases between them. Germline lookup yields CDR1 MNHEY and CDR2 SVGAGI. The CDR3 has 16 amino acids. CDR3 DNA: TGTGCCAGCAGTTACTCCCAGGCCTCAACTAATGAAAAACTGTTTTTT. This gives the protein CASSYSQASTNEKLFF.

The chain joins TRBV27 to TRBJ1-5, with 8 bases aligning to TRBD1. The CDR3 is 15 amino acids. V lost 3 bases and J lost 7; bases outside the gene matches: 8. Germline-derived CDR1 and CDR2 are MNHEY and SMNVEV (reference sequence). The CDR3 sequence: CASSFQGQEGQPQHF. The CDR3 coding sequence is TGTGCCAGCAGTTTCCAGGGACAGGAAGGACAGCCCCAGCATTTT.

The chain carries TRBV6-5 and TRBJ2-7, with 7 bases matching TRBD2. J lost 0 bases, V lost 2 bases, and 7 bases had no gene match. Germline V CDR1 and CDR2: MNHEY, SVGAGI. CDR3 length: 16 amino acids. CDR3 DNA sequence: TGTGCCAGCAGTTACAGCCTAGCGGAAAGCTCCTACGAGCAGTACTTC. It encodes CASSYSLAESSYEQYF.

The chain couples TRBV7-2 to TRBJ2-1, with D possibly being TRBD2 (6 bases). The V gene's germline CDR1 is SGHTA and CDR2 FQGNSA. The CDR3 is 15 residues long. Trimming pared 5 bases from V and 5 bases from J, leaving 16 bases between. CDR3 amino acids: CASSRTGGSHNEQFF. CDR3 DNA: TGTGCCAGCAGCCGCACCGGGGGAAGTCACAATGAGCAGTTCTTC.

This chain links TRBV2 with TRBJ2-1; D remains ambiguous. The CDR3 spans 14 residues. Looked up from germline, CDR1 is SNHLY and CDR2 is FYNNEI. Trimming shortened V by 1 base and J by 10 bases, and 14 bases separated the two germline ends. The CDR3 here is CASSEETDTAEQFF. CDR3 nucleotide sequence: TGTGCCAGCAGTGAAGAAACTGACACCGCGGAGCAGTTCTTC. The full variable domain, rest sourced from reference TRBV2 and TRBJ2-1, is EPEVTQTPSHQVTQMGQEVILRCVPISNHLYFYWYRQILGQKVEFLVSFYNNEISEKSEIFDDQFSVERPDGSNFTLKIRSTKLEDSAMYFCASSEETDTAEQFFGPGTRLTVL.

This clone was recorded a few times. The CDR3 is CASSQDKRDSSTDTQYF. As DNA, the CDR3 is TGTGCCAGCAGCCAAGATAAACGGGACAGCAGCACAGATACGCAGTATTTT. The chain employs TRBV4-2 and TRBJ2-3, with 7 bases fitting TRBD1. The germline gives CDR1 LGHNA, CDR2 YNFKEQ. With V trimmed by 0 bases and J by 0 bases, 6 bases remained unmatched. This CDR3 comprises 17 residues.

The chain links TRBV7-3 to TRBJ2-1; D perhaps matches TRBD2 (5 bases). The CDR3 is 15 residues long. The germline CDR1 and CDR2 sequences are SGHTA and FQGTGA. Trimming removed 4 bases from V and 5 bases from J, with 15 bases in between. As DNA, the CDR3 is TGTGCCAGCAGCTCCGGACTCCAAAACCACAATGAGCAGTTCTTC. Translating gives CASSSGLQNHNEQFF.

V and J are TRBV4-1 and TRBJ1-5; D is perhaps TRBD1 (5 bases). The CDR3 runs to 17 residues. Germline lookup yields CDR1 MGHRA and CDR2 YSYEKL. V lost 1 base and J 4 bases, leaving 17 bases between the germline ends. This CDR3 is CASSQGRARAINQPQHF. The CDR3 region has the DNA TGCGCCAGCAGCCAAGGTAGGGCCAGGGCGATTAATCAGCCCCAGCATTTT.

On this clone: Additional DNA sequences in this sample encode the identical CDR3. The rearrangement joins TRBV18 to TRBJ2-7; 7 bases match TRBD2. Losses at the gene ends were 0 bases for V and 7 bases for J; bases not matched to a gene: 0. The germline CDR1 and CDR2 sequences are KGHSH and LQKENI. The CDR3 consists of 12 residues. The CDR3 DNA reads TGTGCCAGCTCACCACCGGGGGGGGAGCAGTACTTC. This codes for CASSPPGGEQYF.

The genes are TRBV13 and TRBJ2-5; TRBD1 might be the D (6 bases). The V end lost 0 bases, the J end lost 2 bases, and 13 bases lay between the germline ends. Germline values: CDR1 PRHDT, CDR2 FYEKMQ (reference sequence). The CDR3 has 16 residues. CDR3 in amino acids: CASSLGLGTGQETQYF. CDR3 nucleotides: TGTGCCAGCAGCTTAGGTTTGGGAACAGGGCAAGAGACCCAGTACTTC.

The CDR3 DNA is TGCGCCAGCAGCTTGGAGGGGACAGGGGACTATGGCTACACCTTC. Residues: CASSLEGTGDYGYTF. The V gene is TRBV5-1, the J gene TRBJ1-2; 10 positions agree with TRBD1. Germline values: CDR1 SGHRS, CDR2 YFSETQ. The junction had 2 bases not matched to a gene; V was cut back by 0 bases and J by 3 bases. This CDR3 contains 15 residues.

J is TRBJ2-1 and V is TRBV4-2, with TRBD2 matching 7 bases. The germline gives CDR1 LGHNA, CDR2 YNFKEQ. The CDR3 sequence is 12 residues long. Trimming cost V 4 bases and J 7 bases; bases outside gene matches: 1. CDR3 region: CASSLGGNEQFF. CDR3 coding DNA: TGTGCCAGCAGCCTGGGAGGGAATGAGCAGTTCTTC.

This clone was counted between two and nine times. The J gene is TRBJ2-7, the V gene TRBV2; possibly TRBD1 for D (5 bases). The V and J ends lost 6 bases and 5 bases respectively, with 14 bases between them. The CDR3 spans 13 residues. CDR1 is SNHLY and CDR2 is FYNNEI in the germline V gene. Here the CDR3 reads CASRALGHDEQYF. DNA for the CDR3: TGTGCCAGCAGAGCCCTCGGACACGACGAGCAGTACTTC.

V usage is TRBV6-6 and J usage is TRBJ2-5; D is perhaps TRBD1 (6 bases). The CDR3 contains 14 residues. From germline, CDR1 is MNHNY and CDR2 SVGAGI (reference sequence). V was pared by 2 bases and J by 4 bases, with 11 bases between. CDR3 sequence: CASSYDRWGETQYF. The CDR3 DNA sequence: TGTGCCAGCAGTTACGACAGGTGGGGAGAGACCCAGTACTTC.

The rearrangement links TRBV23-1 to TRBJ2-5; TRBD1 matches 7 bases. TRBV23-1 is identified as an open reading frame with a role that is uncertain. Trimming took 2 bases from V and 1 from J; bases not matched to a gene: 4. This CDR3 is built from 15 residues. The CDR3 here is CASSQTGATQETQYF. The DNA of the CDR3 is TGCGCCAGCAGTCAAACAGGGGCGACCCAAGAGACCCAGTACTTC.

The rearrangement joins TRBV7-9 to TRBJ1-1, with D maybe TRBD1 (5 bases). Per the germline V gene, CDR1 is SEHNR and CDR2 is FQNEAQ (reference sequence). This CDR3 is built from 13 residues. V gave up 6 bases and J gave up 7 bases, with 15 bases separating them. CDR3 DNA: TGTGCCAGCAGTTATGGACACCGCTATGAAGCTTTCTTT. Its protein is CASSYGHRYEAFF.

This clone has a single count. The CDR3: CSVPNVWGQGKDTQYF. CDR3 coding DNA: TGCAGTGTACCAAACGTTTGGGGACAGGGCAAAGATACGCAGTATTTT. This chain joins TRBV29-1 and TRBJ2-3, with 9 bases matching TRBD1. Germline assignment: CDR1 SQVTM and CDR2 ANQGSEA. This CDR3 region has 16 residues.

This rearrangement joins TRBV30 to TRBJ2-3, with D hard to call. The CDR3 spans 11 residues. Trimming took 0 bases from V and 6 from J, leaving 4 bases between them. The germline V gene has CDR1 GTSNPN and CDR2 SVGIG (reference sequence). CDR3 residues: CAWSVSDTQYF. The CDR3 bases are TGTGCCTGGAGTGTATCTGATACGCAGTATTTT.